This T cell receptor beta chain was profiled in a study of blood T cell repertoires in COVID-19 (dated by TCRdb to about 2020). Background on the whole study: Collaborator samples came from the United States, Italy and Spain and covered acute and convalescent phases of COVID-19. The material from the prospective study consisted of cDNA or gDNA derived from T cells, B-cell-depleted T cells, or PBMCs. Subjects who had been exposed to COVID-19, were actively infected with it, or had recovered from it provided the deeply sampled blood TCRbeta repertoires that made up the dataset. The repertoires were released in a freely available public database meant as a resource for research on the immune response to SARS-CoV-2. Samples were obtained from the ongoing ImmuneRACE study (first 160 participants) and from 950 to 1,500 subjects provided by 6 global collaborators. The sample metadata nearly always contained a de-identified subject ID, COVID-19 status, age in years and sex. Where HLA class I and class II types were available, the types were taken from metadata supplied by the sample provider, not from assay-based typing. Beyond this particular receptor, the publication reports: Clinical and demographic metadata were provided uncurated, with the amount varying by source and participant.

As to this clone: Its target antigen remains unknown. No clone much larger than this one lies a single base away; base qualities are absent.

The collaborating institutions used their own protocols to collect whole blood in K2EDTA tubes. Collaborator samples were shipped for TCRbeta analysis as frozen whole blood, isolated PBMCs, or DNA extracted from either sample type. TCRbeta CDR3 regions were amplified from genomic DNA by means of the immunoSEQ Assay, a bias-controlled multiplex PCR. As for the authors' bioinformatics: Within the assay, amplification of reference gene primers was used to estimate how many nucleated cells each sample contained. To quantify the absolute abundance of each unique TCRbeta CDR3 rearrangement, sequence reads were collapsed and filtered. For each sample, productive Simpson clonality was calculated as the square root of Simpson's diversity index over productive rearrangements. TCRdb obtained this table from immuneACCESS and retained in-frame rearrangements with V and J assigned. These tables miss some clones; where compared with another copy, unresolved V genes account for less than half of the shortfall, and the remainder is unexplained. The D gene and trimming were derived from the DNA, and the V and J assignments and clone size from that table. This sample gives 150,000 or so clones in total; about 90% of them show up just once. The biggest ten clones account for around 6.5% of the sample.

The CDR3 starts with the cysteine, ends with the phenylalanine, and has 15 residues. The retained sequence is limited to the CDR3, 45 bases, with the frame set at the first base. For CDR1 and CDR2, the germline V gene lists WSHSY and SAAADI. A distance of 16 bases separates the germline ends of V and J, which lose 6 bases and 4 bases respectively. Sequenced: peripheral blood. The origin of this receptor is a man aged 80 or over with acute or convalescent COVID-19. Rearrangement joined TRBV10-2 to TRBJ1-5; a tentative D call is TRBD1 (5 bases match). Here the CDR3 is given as CASRGARGGNQPQHF. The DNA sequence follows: TGCGCCAGCAGAGGGGCCCGGGGAGGGAATCAGCCCCAGCATTTT.